This T cell receptor beta chain originates from a study of HIV-infected children after antiretroviral therapy interruption. On the study more broadly: In continuous treatment, analyzed samples were from weeks 0, 48 and 150. Points from the study as a whole: By the end of treatment interruption, naive CD4+ clonality (Gini) increased. Naive CD4+ sequences overlapped less between time points once interruption began.

V dropped 3 bases and J dropped 0; count of bases not matched to a gene: 7. Germline V CDR1 and CDR2: LGHDT, YNNKEL (reference sequence). The CDR3 has 16 residues. The TCR library was built from RNA with a 3' RACE protocol and unique molecular identifiers. From the 3' RACE reads, TCRdb called clonotypes with MiXCR, one entry per CDR3 protein. The sample contains fewer than 100,000 distinct CDR3 sequences, approximately 6.9% of which appear only once. In its sample, this clonotype was seen many times. The antigen is not known. Treatment defined: PENTA 11 planned treatment interruption arm or continuous ART arm. Naive CD4+ CD45RA+ CD45RO- T cells were FACS-sorted from thawed PBMCs.

V is TRBV3-1 and J is TRBJ1-2, with TRBD1 matching over 7 bases. The sample in question was CD45RA+ CD4+ T cells from PBMCs, pooled from several time points, obtained from a donor given antiretroviral therapy, either interrupted or continuous. Subset defined: naive CD4+ CD45RA+ CD45RO- T cells. This TCR came from a pool of human donors with HIV. The CDR3 spells CASSHRSGQTNYGYTF. The CDR3 DNA is TGTGCCAGCAGCCATCGTTCGGGACAGACTAACTATGGCTACACCTTC.